These 9 T cell receptor beta chains were all obtained from the same sample, sequenced in a study of T-cell reconstitution after alpha-beta-depleted transplantation in children. The library targeted TCRbeta and was prepared with unique molecular identifiers. TCRdb passed the PCR reads through MiXCR, listing each CDR3 protein once. The top ten clones hold 0.75% to 0.85% of a sample with under 850,000 distinct CDR3 sequences, around 13% of them seen once. The sample here was PBMCs, taken before TCRalphabeta/CD19-depleted stem cell transplant. The source of these receptors is a girl between 2 and 10 years old with congenital amegakaryocytic thrombocytopenia, due to receive a stem cell transplant.

This clonotype was counted only a few times. The V and J genes are TRBV12-3 or TRBV12-4 and TRBJ2-3; a weak D match, TRBD2 (6 bases). The CDR3 length is 19 residues. V was trimmed by 8 bases and J by 1 base, leaving 28 bases between them. CDR3 amino acids: CASCSRRWDSGAGTDTQYF. DNA for the CDR3: TGTGCCAGCTGTTCCAGAAGATGGGATAGCGGAGCAGGCACAGATACGCAGTATTTT.

This clonotype was seen more than once but under ten times. In DNA, the CDR3 is TGTGCCAGCAGCTTGGACAGTTTTGGGGAGACCCAGTACTTC. Its protein is CASSLDSFGETQYF. This chain joins TRBV7-9 and TRBJ2-5, with D perhaps TRBD1 (6 bases). V was clipped by 3 bases and J by 5 bases, with 13 bases between them. CDR1 is SEHNR, CDR2 FQNEAQ, per germline (reference sequence). This CDR3 has 14 residues.

The CDR3 DNA reads as TGTGCCAGCAGTGGGGGTGCTGGTAATGAGCAGTTCTTC. Residues: CASSGGAGNEQFF. The J gene is TRBJ2-1, the V gene TRBV2; D unclear. CDR1 is SNHLY, CDR2 FYNNEI, per germline. V was cut by 4 bases and J by 7 bases, with 11 bases left in between. The CDR3 is made up of 13 amino acids.

This clonotype was detected ten times or more. The junction differs from germline at one of its ends, possibly a read error. The CDR3 DNA reads as TGTGCCAGCAGTTTGGACAGGGGCAATCAGCCCCAGCATTTT. Amino acids: CASSLDRGNQPQHF. The chain recombines TRBV5-1 with TRBJ1-5; 8 bases align to TRBD1. This CDR3 spans 14 amino acids. In germline, CDR1 is SGHRS, CDR2 YFSETQ.

This clonotype appeared many times. The rearrangement joins TRBV20-1 to TRBJ1-5; TRBD1 agrees at 7 bases. J gave up 5 bases and V 5 bases, and 18 bases lay outside the gene matches. The CDR3 extends over 17 amino acids. CDR1 is DFQATT, CDR2 SNEGSKA, per germline (reference sequence). Here the CDR3 DNA reads TGCAGTGCTCACTTCGGACAGGCGGATCGTGATTATCAGCCCCAGCATTTT. This encodes CSAHFGQADRDYQPQHF.

In this sample, this clonotype turned up many times. The chain combines TRBV28 with TRBJ2-3, with 16 bases that match TRBD2. The CDR3 runs to 16 residues. The germline CDR1 and CDR2 sequences are MDHEN and SYDVKM. Trimming removed 4 bases from V and 5 bases from J; junction bases left unmatched: 3. CDR3 nucleotide sequence: TGTGCCAGCAGTTCCGGGACTAGCGGGAGGGAAGATACGCAGTATTTT. Translated, it gives CASSSGTSGREDTQYF.

This clonotype turned up a few times. V and J are TRBV5-5 and TRBJ2-3; no definite D call. The CDR3 spans 17 residues. Trimming pared 0 bases from V and 2 bases from J, leaving 16 bases between. Germline values: CDR1 SGHKS, CDR2 YYEKEE (reference sequence). DNA for the CDR3: TGTGCCAGCAGCTTGGGTGGATTTGCGGACCTCACAGATACGCAGTATTTT. Translated, it gives CASSLGGFADLTDTQYF.

This clonotype was picked up many times. This chain uses TRBV12-5 with TRBJ2-1; 10 bases are shared with TRBD2. Unmatched junction bases numbered 8, after V lost 5 bases and J lost 4 bases. The CDR3 consists of 16 residues. The germline V gene encodes CDR1 LGHNT and CDR2 FRNRAP. This chain's CDR3 is CASGSLLAGWYNEQFF. CDR3 DNA sequence: TGTGCTAGTGGTAGTTTACTAGCGGGATGGTACAATGAGCAGTTCTTC.

V is TRBV4-2 and J is TRBJ1-5; TRBD1 is a possible D gene (5 bases). V lost 0 bases and J lost 9, with 15 bases in between. This CDR3 spans 15 amino acids. Germline lookup yields CDR1 LGHNA and CDR2 YNFKEQ. CDR3 nucleotide sequence: TGTGCCAGCAGCCAAGATCAGTCAGGGTTAGGGCCCCAGCATTTT. This codes for CASSQDQSGLGPQHF.